This is a list of T cell receptor beta chains from one sample in a study of cytomegalovirus exposure and HLA in healthy donors. Sequenced by immunoSEQ multiplex PCR; TCRdb stores in-frame clones only, minus some. The sample records 35,000 to 40,000 clones, roughly 93% being singletons. Sequenced input: PBMCs. All receptors come from a young man in good health and CMV-seronegative. Both conserved end residues are trimmed from each CDR3. A D gene is named only where the DNA matches it firmly. The size field is filled for only some rows; it gives once, few, many or a size class.

j_gene | abundance | d_gene | v_gene | CDR3aa
TRBJ1-1 | . | . | TRBV30 | AWKKQGTAEAF
TRBJ2-4 | . | TRBD1 | TRBV2 | ASRTQGIAKNIQY
TRBJ1-5 | . | . | TRBV30 | AWNLGAQPQH
TRBJ1-4 | . | . | TRBV2 | ASRETELSEKLF
TRBJ2-2 | . | . | TRBV7-9 | ASSSNRDSLGGELF
TRBJ2-1 | . | . | TRBV15 | ATSRDYVDEQF
TRBJ1-1 | . | TRBD1 | TRBV19 | ASTGTGGRVLNTEAF
TRBJ1-6 | few | . | TRBV18 | ASSRTFANSPLH
TRBJ2-3 | . | TRBD2 | TRBV10-2 | ATTEDGGRDTQY
TRBJ2-1 | . | TRBD1 | TRBV10-3 | AIRLGQGVHEQF
TRBJ2-3 | . | TRBD2 | TRBV5-1 | ASSLGLAGTDTQY
TRBJ2-1 | . | . | TRBV2 | ASSERQGFGNEQF